This passage covers 12 T cell receptor beta chains from one sample sequenced in a study of beta chain features in type 1 diabetes. For these receptors, no antigen is known. Overall study findings and caveats: Type 1 diabetes patients showed a moderate but significant shortening of TCRB CDR3s in all four CD4+ subsets.

Expressed TCRB transcripts were sequenced, since all the RNA that had been isolated was reverse transcribed. Sequencing used immunoSEQ multiplex PCR; TCRdb keeps in-frame clones, though not all of them. The sample lists roughly 700,000 clones, 13% occurring once. The sequencing sample was made of naive CD4+ T cells from blood. The receptors were gathered from a man aged 18 to 35 with type 1 diabetes.

This clone has just a few counts. V is TRBV27 and J is TRBJ2-1; D is unresolved. Trimming took 3 bases from V and 8 from J, leaving 14 bases between them. This CDR3 contains 14 residues. From germline, CDR1 is MNHEY and CDR2 SMNVEV (reference sequence). DNA for the CDR3: TGTGCCAGCAGTTTCCTTGTCCGTAGGGATGAGCAGTTCTTC. Encoded protein: CASSFLVRRDEQFF.

The chain joins TRBV25-1 to TRBJ1-6; unclear D gene. Trimming stripped 10 bases from V and 8 bases from J, with 18 bases between. CDR1 and CDR2 from the germline V gene are MGHDK and SYGVNS. This CDR3 has 14 amino acids. CDR3 sequence reads: CATHGPPTHSPLHF. CDR3 coding DNA: TGTGCCACCCACGGTCCTCCTACGCATTCACCCCTCCACTTT.

This clone was detected only a few times. The V call is TRBV6-5, the J call TRBJ2-5, with a possible D match to TRBD1 (5 bases). Germline CDR1 is MNHEY and CDR2 is SVGAGI. The V end lost 10 bases, the J end lost 5 bases, and 17 bases lay between the germline ends. CDR3 length: 13 amino acids. For the CDR3, the DNA is TGTGCCACCACCGGCCAGGGTCTGGAGACCCAGTACTTC. This gives the protein CATTGQGLETQYF.

The chain employs TRBV2 and TRBJ1-5; D ambiguous. This CDR3 spans 14 amino acids. Trimming took off 2 bases at V and 9 bases at J, with 14 bases between the two ends. Germline loops: CDR1 SNHLY, CDR2 FYNNEI. CDR3 DNA: TGTGCCAGCAGTGAACGGCAAAGCTTCATGCCCCAGCATTTT. It is translated as CASSERQSFMPQHF.

The J gene is TRBJ1-5, the V gene TRBV7-2; D not certain. The CDR3 is 13 residues long. Germline loops: CDR1 SGHTA, CDR2 FQGNSA. The V and J ends lost 5 bases and 3 bases respectively, with 8 bases between them. The CDR3 is CASSLTVNQPQHF. DNA of the CDR3: TGTGCCAGCAGCCTTACAGTCAATCAGCCCCAGCATTTT.

The chain employs TRBV7-3 and TRBJ2-1; no definite D call. The CDR3 totals 13 residues. Trimming removed 5 bases at V and 7 bases at J, with 12 bases between. Germline CDR1 reads SGHTA; CDR2 reads FQGTGA. Here the CDR3 reads CASSPNVGNEQFF. The DNA for the CDR3 is TGTGCCAGCAGCCCTAACGTCGGGAATGAGCAGTTCTTC.

The chain carries TRBV6-5 and TRBJ1-1; D unresolved. Germline CDR1 is MNHEY and CDR2 is SVGAGI. V lost 6 bases, J lost 5 bases, and 10 bases lay in between. This CDR3 is built from 12 residues. CDR3 in amino acids: CASSEWGTEAFF. The CDR3 DNA reads as TGTGCCAGCAGCGAATGGGGTACTGAAGCTTTCTTT.

The CDR3 reads CASSLEAHWDEQYF. CDR3 coding DNA: TGCGCCAGCAGCTTGGAGGCACACTGGGACGAGCAGTACTTC. V and J are TRBV5-1 and TRBJ2-7, with unresolved D. Deletions cut 0 bases from V and 5 bases from J, with 12 bases between. The CDR3 spans 14 residues. Germline CDR1 reads SGHRS; CDR2 reads YFSETQ.

CDR3 residues: CASSLPALESPLHF. CDR3 nucleotides: TGTGCCAGCAGCCTCCCGGCCCTGGAATCACCCCTCCACTTT. The chain joins TRBV28 to TRBJ1-6; no reliable D call. The CDR3 consists of 14 residues. Deletions cut 6 bases from V and 10 bases from J, with 16 bases between. CDR1 and CDR2 (germline): MDHEN, SYDVKM. Together with reference TRBV28 and TRBJ1-6, the CDR3 gives the full variable domain: DVKVTQSSRYLVKRTGEKVFLECVQDMDHENMFWYRQDPGLGLRLIYFSYDVKMKEKGDIPEGYSVSREKKERFSLILESASTNQTSMYLCASSLPALESPLHFGNGTRLTVT.

This clone was detected a few times. The V and J genes are TRBV7-3 and TRBJ2-4; the D gene could be TRBD1 or TRBD2 (6 bases each). The V end lost 4 bases, the J end lost 13 bases, and 11 bases lay between the germline ends. The germline CDR1 and CDR2 sequences are SGHTA and FQGTGA. The CDR3 runs 11 residues. CDR3 coding DNA: TGTGCCAGCAGCTCCCAGGGGAGGCAGTACTTC. It is translated as CASSSQGRQYF. Full variable domain (remainder filled in from reference TRBV7-3 and TRBJ2-4): GAGVSQTPSNKVTEKGKYVELRCDPISGHTALYWYRQSLGQGPEFLIYFQGTGAADDSGLPNDRFFAVRPEGSVSTLKIQRTERGDSAVYLCASSSQGRQYFGAGTRLSVL.

As concerns this clone: Distinct nucleotide sequences in the sample also encode this CDR3. The chain carries TRBV30 and TRBJ2-5, with D maybe TRBD2 (7 bases). Germline-derived CDR1 and CDR2 are GTSNPN and SVGIG (reference sequence). The V end lost 2 bases, the J end lost 5 bases, and 9 bases lay between the germline ends. The CDR3 spans 12 residues. The chain's CDR3 is CAWSRGGETQYF. The CDR3 DNA reads as TGTGCCTGGAGTAGGGGGGGGGAGACCCAGTACTTC. The full variable domain, rest sourced from reference TRBV30 and TRBJ2-5, is SQTIHQWPATLVQPVGSPLSLECTVEGTSNPNLYWYRQAAGRGLQLLFYSVGIGQISSEVPQNLSASRPQDRQFILSSKKLLLSDSGFYLCAWSRGGETQYFGPGTRLLVL.

A few counts support this clone. The J gene is TRBJ2-7, the V gene TRBV27, with D perhaps matching TRBD1 (6 bases). Trimming removed 4 bases at V and 0 bases at J, with 10 bases between. CDR3 length: 14 amino acids. CDR1 is MNHEY, CDR2 SMNVEV, per germline (reference sequence). CDR3 sequence (DNA): TGTGCCAGCAGTTCAAACAGGGACTCCTACGAGCAGTACTTC. It encodes CASSSNRDSYEQYF.